These T cell receptor beta chains were read from a single sample in a study of shared clonotypes between healthy human individuals. Data came from immunoSEQ multiplex PCR; TCRdb stores just in-frame clones and leaves some out. The sample has roughly 2.2 million clones; 85% to 95% are singletons. Sequenced sample: naive CD4+ T cells from PBMCs. Receptor source: a man in his late teens or twenties in good health. Some clones in this sample may be carry-over from other donors' samples. CDR3s include the opening cysteine and the closing phenylalanine or tryptophan. Each record gives: V gene, J gene, CDR3 length, D gene, clone size, CDR3 protein, CDR3 DNA. D genes are given only for firm matches. Expanded clones get a size class; other rows say once, few or many, or leave the size out.

TRBV4-1,TRBJ1-3,15,.,.,CASSQDFWGGNTIYF,TGCGCCAGCAGCCAAGATTTCTGGGGCGGAAACACCATATATTTT
TRBV10-3,TRBJ2-2,18,TRBD2,.,CAIRGLAGSPRTTGELFF,TGTGCCATCAGAGGACTAGCGGGATCCCCGAGGACCACCGGGGAGCTGTTTTTT
TRBV7-3,TRBJ2-3,14,TRBD2,once,CASSQVGRGDTQYF,TGTGCCAGCAGCCAAGTGGGGAGGGGAGATACGCAGTATTTT
TRBV18,TRBJ2-1,13,TRBD1,.,CASSRTGYNEQFF,TGTGCCAGCTCACGGACAGGATACAATGAGCAGTTCTTC
TRBV5-1,TRBJ2-6,15,.,.,CASSPTGSGANVLTF,TGCGCCAGCAGCCCGACGGGGTCTGGGGCCAACGTCCTGACTTTC
TRBV27,TRBJ2-1,17,TRBD2,.,CASSLYGAGVGYNEQFF,TGTGCCAGCAGTTTATATGGAGCGGGAGTGGGGTACAATGAGCAGTTCTTC
TRBV2,TRBJ2-7,15,TRBD1,.,CASSAQGTGAGEQYF,TGTGCCAGCAGTGCTCAAGGGACAGGGGCTGGCGAGCAGTACTTC
TRBV6-1,TRBJ2-2,18,TRBD1,.,CASSEWWIPRGPDGELFF,TGTGCCAGCAGTGAATGGTGGATCCCTAGGGGGCCGGACGGGGAGCTGTTTTTT
TRBV29-1,TRBJ2-3,12,.,.,CSVGIRGDTQYF,TGCAGCGTTGGGATCAGGGGAGATACGCAGTATTTT
TRBV28,TRBJ2-1,16,TRBD2,.,CASSRRRLAGVNEQFF,TGTGCCAGCAGCCGCCGTAGACTAGCGGGAGTGAATGAGCAGTTCTTC
TRBV4-3,TRBJ2-7,15,.,.,CASSHRGLSSYEQYF,TGCGCCAGCAGCCACAGGGGTTTAAGCTCCTACGAGCAGTACTTC
TRBV7-2,TRBJ2-7,12,.,once,CASSHGRGEQYF,TGTGCCAGCAGCCACGGACGGGGCGAGCAGTACTTC
TRBV2,TRBJ2-3,18,.,.,CASSDPWGKYSVPDTQYF,TGTGCCAGCAGTGACCCCTGGGGGAAATATTCGGTCCCAGATACGCAGTATTTT
TRBV10-1,TRBJ2-5,14,.,.,CASSESNYQETQYF,TGCGCCAGCAGTGAGTCGAACTACCAAGAGACCCAGTACTTC
TRBV29-1,TRBJ1-1,14,.,.,CSVEEQAANTEAFF,TGCAGCGTTGAAGAACAGGCGGCTAACACTGAAGCTTTCTTT
TRBV19,TRBJ1-2,13,.,.,CASSIPGVDGYTF,TGTGCCAGTAGTATCCCAGGGGTTGATGGCTACACCTTC
TRBV5-1,TRBJ2-7,15,TRBD2,.,CASSELAQTTYEQYF,TGCGCCAGCAGCGAACTAGCGCAAACAACCTACGAGCAGTACTTC
TRBV28,TRBJ2-3,14,.,.,CASLRGRATDTQYF,TGTGCCAGCCTTAGGGGCAGGGCGACAGATACGCAGTATTTT
TRBV5-4,TRBJ1-1,14,.,once,CASSLGAGNTEAFF,TGTGCCAGCAGCTTAGGGGCCGGGAACACTGAAGCTTTCTTT
TRBV28,TRBJ2-7,12,.,.,CASSPYRNEQYF,TGTGCCAGCAGTCCATACAGGAACGAGCAGTACTTC